Here is one TCR delta chain with its context. The antigen it binds to is not known. No base quality values were provided; no much bigger clone lies one nucleotide off. The source of the sample is a study of human gamma delta and Vdelta1 T cells (dated by TCRdb to 2016 to 2018). For the study in its entirety: The study examined Delta One T cells, which are Vd1+ gamma-delta T cells, as cytotoxic effectors against acute myeloid leukemia.

The CDR3 measures 25 amino acids from cysteine to phenylalanine. The retained sequence is limited to the CDR3, 75 bases, with the frame set at the first base. Trimming accounts for 3 bases at V and 0 bases at J, while the number of junction bases matched to no gene is 29. Based on the germline V gene, the CDR1 and CDR2 sequences are TSWWSYY and QGS. Study-wide conclusions, independent of this receptor: According to the report, Delta One T cells were polyclonal and showed broad cytotoxic targeting of acute myeloid leukemia.

Library creation used PCR. Sequencing used an Illumina MiSeq. With CATT, TCRdb called clones again from the public reads; duplicate DNA rows were later joined. This sample gives approximately 7,000 delta-chain clones in total; about 40% of them show up just once. In total, the top ten clones hold roughly 5.8% of the sample. The sequence derives from a human donor in good health. Sequencing was carried out using Vdelta1 gamma-delta T cells from blood grown in culture (DOT cells). The cell subset or site tag for this specimen amounts to: Delta One T cells, in vitro expanded/differentiated Vd1+ gamma-delta T cells. This sequence uses TRDV1 and TRDJ1, with 12 bases in between that match TRDD3. The CDR3 in this case is CALGESHRKIPTRTGGYLYTDKLIF. The DNA sequence follows: TGTGCTCTTGGGGAGTCTCATAGGAAGATTCCTACTCGTACTGGGGGATACCTGTACACCGATAAACTCATCTTT.